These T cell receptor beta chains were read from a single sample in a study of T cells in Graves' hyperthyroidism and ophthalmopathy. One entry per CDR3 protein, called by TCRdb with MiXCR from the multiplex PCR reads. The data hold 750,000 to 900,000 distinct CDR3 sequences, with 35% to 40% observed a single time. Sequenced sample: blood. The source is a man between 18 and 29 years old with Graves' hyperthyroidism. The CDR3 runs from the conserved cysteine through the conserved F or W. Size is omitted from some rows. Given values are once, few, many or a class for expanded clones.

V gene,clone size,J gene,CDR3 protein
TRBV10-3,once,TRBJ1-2,CAISETRTGMDYGYTF
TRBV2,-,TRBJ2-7,CASSSHGTSGGYEQYF
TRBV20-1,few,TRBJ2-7,CSASRIQGNSYEQYF
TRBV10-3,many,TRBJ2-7,CAISTLWVYEQYF
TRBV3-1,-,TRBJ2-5,CASSQTGAVGTQYF
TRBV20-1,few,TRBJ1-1,CSARDLRTGIGSEAFF
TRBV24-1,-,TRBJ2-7,CAGSSGIAGGGYEQYF
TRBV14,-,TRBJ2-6,CASSQVKLVGDTEAF
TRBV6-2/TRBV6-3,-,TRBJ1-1,CASSYSPAAQGTEAFF
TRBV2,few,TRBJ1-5,CASSEAGGVNNQPQHF
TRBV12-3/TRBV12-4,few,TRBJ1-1,CASSLGDRGYTEAFF
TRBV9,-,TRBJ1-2,CASSQEQVTGYTF
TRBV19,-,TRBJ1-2,CASSAEMTGANYGYTF
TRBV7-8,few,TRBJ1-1,CASSFSYRGRNTEAFF
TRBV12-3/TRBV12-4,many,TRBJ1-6,CASSLGQYNSPLHF
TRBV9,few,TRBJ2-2,CASSVAGVNGELFF
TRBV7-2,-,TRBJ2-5,CASSLFRDTETQYF
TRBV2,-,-,CASSDEGHRQFF
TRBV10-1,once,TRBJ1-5,CASSPTGGGSQPQHF
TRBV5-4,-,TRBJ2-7,CASSLGTKAYEQYF
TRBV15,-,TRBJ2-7,CATSRVSGPTYEQYF
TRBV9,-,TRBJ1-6,CASSHDRPNSPLHF
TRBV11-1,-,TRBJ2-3,CASSVSGGAVTDTQYF
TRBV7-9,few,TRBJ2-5,CASSPRVGRGDETQYF
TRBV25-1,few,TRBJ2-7,CAAKTGPKSEQYF
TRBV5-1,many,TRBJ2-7,CASSLVTSGNEQYF
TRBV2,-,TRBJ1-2,CASSEGRSYTF
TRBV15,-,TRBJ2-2,CATSSAPGDRDTGELFF
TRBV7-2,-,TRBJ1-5,CASTIMGPWNEHF
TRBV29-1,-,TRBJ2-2,CSTSGELFF
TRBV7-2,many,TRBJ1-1,CASSLAGASTEAFF
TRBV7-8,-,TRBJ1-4,CASSPGKRLNEKLFF
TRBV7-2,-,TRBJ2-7,CASSLTGQGAGEQYF
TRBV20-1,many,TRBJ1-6,CSAARAYNSPLHF
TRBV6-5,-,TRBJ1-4,CASRNEGAGEKLFF
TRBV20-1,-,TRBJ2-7,CSARGDRVPDDEQYF
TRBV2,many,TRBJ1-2,CASSRDDGYTF
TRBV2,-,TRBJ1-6,CASHRGQARSPLHF
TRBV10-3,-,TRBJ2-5,CAIKTGTGGEETQYF
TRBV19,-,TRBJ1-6,CAWSARDRGNSPLHF
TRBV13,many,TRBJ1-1,CASSLKGSPTEAFF